The source of this TCR beta chain is a study of T cell responses to AZD1222 COVID-19 vaccine. Overall study findings and caveats: At study baseline, merely several AZD1222 recipients were seropositive.

The CDR3 extends over 15 amino acids. CDR1 and CDR2 from the germline V gene are LGHDT and YNNKEL (reference sequence). V was pared by 1 base and J by 6 bases, with 5 bases of the junction left unmatched. Regarding this clone: Its antigen remains unidentified.

The assay was immunoSEQ multiplex PCR, and TCRdb's table has in-frame clones only and misses some. The sample has over 85,000 clones; around 89% are singletons. The receptor was isolated from an adult in good health. The chain combines TRBV3-1 (or the pseudogene TRBV3-2) with TRBJ1-2; 10 bases line up with TRBD1. The material sequenced was peripheral blood, taken on day 0 of AZD1222 vaccination. The CDR3 bases are TGTGCCAGCAGCCAAGGGGGGGACAGGGGTCATGGCTACACCTTC. Protein sequence: CASSQGGDRGHGYTF.